A selection of T cell receptor beta chains follows, all from one sample in a study of T cell repertoires in cytomegalovirus infection. TCRdb re-called the reads with MiXCR, one entry per CDR3 protein. Seen here are 450,000 to 550,000 distinct CDR3 sequences, about 17% observed once, and the top ten hold roughly 25%. Sequenced sample: CD8+ T cells from PBMCs. These TCRs come from a human donor in good health (CMV status not recorded). Some clones in this sample may be carry-over from other donors' samples. CDR3s include the opening cysteine and the closing phenylalanine or tryptophan. Each record gives: clone size, J gene, V gene, CDR3 protein. Only part of the rows carry a size: once, few, many, or a class if the clone is expanded.

abundance: many
j_gene: TRBJ1-2
v_gene: TRBV7-2
CDR3aa: CASSPRQGHGYTF

abundance: .
j_gene: TRBJ1-3
v_gene: TRBV29-1
CDR3aa: CSAKTGRDTIYF

abundance: few
j_gene: TRBJ2-1
v_gene: TRBV20-1
CDR3aa: CSPARVEQFF

abundance: many
j_gene: TRBJ2-4
v_gene: TRBV6-1
CDR3aa: CASGRLAKNIQYF

abundance: many
j_gene: TRBJ2-5
v_gene: TRBV7-9
CDR3aa: CASSLGTSGRARETQYF

abundance: many
j_gene: TRBJ1-6
v_gene: TRBV4-1
CDR3aa: CASSPQAGGSLDGPLHF

abundance: many
j_gene: TRBJ1-5
v_gene: TRBV12-3/TRBV12-4
CDR3aa: CASSHTGTGVRNQPQHF

abundance: .
j_gene: TRBJ2-3
v_gene: TRBV11-3
CDR3aa: CASSSPVGPGTDTQYF

abundance: many
j_gene: TRBJ2-2
v_gene: TRBV12-3/TRBV12-4
CDR3aa: CASSSRNPPNTGELFF

abundance: many
j_gene: TRBJ2-5
v_gene: TRBV27
CDR3aa: CASSSGLEWETQYF

abundance: .
j_gene: TRBJ1-6
v_gene: TRBV12-5
CDR3aa: CASGLGDTAYSPLHF

abundance: few
j_gene: TRBJ2-7
v_gene: TRBV15
CDR3aa: CATSATSFGEQYF

abundance: .
j_gene: TRBJ2-1
v_gene: TRBV9
CDR3aa: CASSGGGTGDNEQFF

abundance: few
j_gene: TRBJ2-7
v_gene: TRBV27
CDR3aa: CASSLDRAHEQYF

abundance: few
j_gene: TRBJ1-2
v_gene: TRBV4-2
CDR3aa: CASSQEGAGNRLNGYTF

abundance: few
j_gene: TRBJ1-5
v_gene: TRBV28
CDR3aa: CASSLFAQEGDYSNQPQHF

abundance: many
j_gene: TRBJ1-3
v_gene: TRBV7-8
CDR3aa: CASSLKGAGNTIYF

abundance: many
j_gene: TRBJ2-2
v_gene: TRBV7-6
CDR3aa: CASSPASGRAYDTGELFF

abundance: many
j_gene: TRBJ1-1
v_gene: TRBV6-4
CDR3aa: CASSASLGNTEAFF

abundance: .
j_gene: TRBJ2-3
v_gene: TRBV4-1
CDR3aa: CASRSQVAADTQYF

abundance: many
j_gene: TRBJ2-1
v_gene: TRBV7-8
CDR3aa: CASSLDEREGYNEQFF

abundance: .
j_gene: TRBJ2-5
v_gene: TRBV27
CDR3aa: CASRPGSWRETQYF

abundance: many
j_gene: TRBJ2-1
v_gene: TRBV5-4
CDR3aa: CASRSTRGDEQFF

abundance: .
j_gene: TRBJ1-1
v_gene: TRBV29-1
CDR3aa: CSVRNFPGAEGAFF

abundance: .
j_gene: TRBJ2-3
v_gene: TRBV27
CDR3aa: CASSSSSGEGVIADTQYF

abundance: .
j_gene: TRBJ2-3
v_gene: TRBV4-2
CDR3aa: CASSQVAGRENTDTQYF